The clone carrying this TCR beta chain was detected only a few times. Its antigen is undetermined. TCRdb processed the reads anew with MiXCR; each CDR3 protein has one entry. Here the sample spans around 630,000 distinct CDR3 sequences, 20% to 25% being singletons. The data belong to a study of T cell repertoires in cytomegalovirus infection. Study at large: An indication of both CMV infection and matching HLA type came from public TCR beta signatures.

CDR3 size: 13 residues. V gave up 7 bases and J gave up 3 bases, with 12 bases separating them. Per the germline V gene, CDR1 is MNHEY and CDR2 is SMNVEV (reference sequence). Study-level findings and limits: There were HLA-C-restricted CMV-specific TCR beta clonotypes dominating the ex vivo response. Carriers of CMV plus the relevant HLA were identified by cumulative public TCR beta family frequency.

Sequencing was done on a sample of CD8+ T cells from PBMCs. The V gene is TRBV27, the J gene TRBJ1-2, with a possible D match to TRBD1 (6 bases). The receptor was isolated from a human donor in good health (CMV status not recorded). Some clones in this sample may be carry-over from other donors' samples. The CDR3 region is CASKGGSDYGYTF. CDR3 in DNA: TGTGCCAGCAAGGGGGGGTCGGACTATGGCTACACCTTC.